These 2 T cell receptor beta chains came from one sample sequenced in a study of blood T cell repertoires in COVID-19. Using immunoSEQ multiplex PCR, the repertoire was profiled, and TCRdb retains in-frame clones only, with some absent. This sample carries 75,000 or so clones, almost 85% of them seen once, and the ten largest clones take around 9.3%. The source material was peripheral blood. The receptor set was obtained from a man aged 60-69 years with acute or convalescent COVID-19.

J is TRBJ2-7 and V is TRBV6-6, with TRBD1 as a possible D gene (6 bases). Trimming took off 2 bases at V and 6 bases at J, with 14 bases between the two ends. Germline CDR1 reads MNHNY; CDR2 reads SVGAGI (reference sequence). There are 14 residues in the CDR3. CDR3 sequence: CASSYGSRGGEQYF. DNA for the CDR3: TGTGCCAGCAGTTACGGGAGCAGGGGCGGCGAGCAGTACTTC.

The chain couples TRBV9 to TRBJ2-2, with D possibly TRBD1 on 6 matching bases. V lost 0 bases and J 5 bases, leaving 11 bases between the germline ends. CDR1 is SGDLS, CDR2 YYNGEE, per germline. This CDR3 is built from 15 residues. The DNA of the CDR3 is TGTGCCAGCAGCGTAGTAGGGACAATTACCGGGGAGCTGTTTTTT. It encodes CASSVVGTITGELFF.